The entry that follows covers one T cell receptor (beta chain) sequence. The antigen is undetermined. This sample stems from a study of cytomegalovirus exposure and HLA in healthy donors. Germline assignment: CDR1 MNHEY and CDR2 SMNVEV (reference sequence). Unmatched junction bases numbered 11, after V lost 8 bases and J lost 3 bases. CDR3 length: 16 amino acids. Generated by immunoSEQ multiplex PCR, the TCRdb table keeps only in-frame clones and is missing some. The sample comprises roughly 260,000 clones, 87% of which are singletons, and 2.6% rests with the top ten. General observations from the study: For most TCR sequences rarity was the rule, although some public TCRs occurred in many donors. Both high specificity and high sensitivity reportedly marked the classifier's diagnosis of cytomegalovirus status. Overall, roughly 150 TCR beta chains were annotated as cytomegalovirus-associated. Within the 130 or so validation repertoires, first-cohort TCR clusters tended to co-occur, according to a later analysis.

Material: PBMCs. This receptor was obtained from a man between 18 and 35 years old in good health and CMV-seronegative. V and J are TRBV27 and TRBJ2-2; 8 nucleotides agree with TRBD2. The CDR3 here is CASSSTRGGHTGELFF. As DNA, the CDR3 is TGTGCCAGCTCCTCTACCCGGGGGGGCCACACCGGGGAGCTGTTTTTT.